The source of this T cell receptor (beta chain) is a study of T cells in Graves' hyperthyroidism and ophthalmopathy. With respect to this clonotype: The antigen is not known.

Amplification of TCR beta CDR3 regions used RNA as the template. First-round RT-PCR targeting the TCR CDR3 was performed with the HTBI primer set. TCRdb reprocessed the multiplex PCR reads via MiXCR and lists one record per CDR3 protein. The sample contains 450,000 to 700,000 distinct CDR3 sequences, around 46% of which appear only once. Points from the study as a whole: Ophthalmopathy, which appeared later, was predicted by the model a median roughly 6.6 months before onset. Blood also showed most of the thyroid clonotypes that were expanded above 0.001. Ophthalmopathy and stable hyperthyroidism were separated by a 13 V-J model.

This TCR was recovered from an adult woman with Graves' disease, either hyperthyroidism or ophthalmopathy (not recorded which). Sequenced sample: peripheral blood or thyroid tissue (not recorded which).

For the CDR3, the DNA is TGTGCCAGCAGCTCACGAGGGACGGGCCGGGGGGAAAAACTGTTTTTT. Translation gives CASSSRGTGRGEKLFF. This sequence joins TRBV7-2 and TRBJ1-4; a weak D match, TRBD1 (5 bases). The V gene lost 4 bases and the J gene lost 8 bases, with 20 bases spanning the gap. The CDR3 length is 16 residues. Germline lookup yields CDR1 SGHTA and CDR2 FQGNSA.